The TCR beta chain described here comes from a study of blood T cells in healthy people across ages. For the study at large: Template-switching capture recovered about one barcoded beta molecule per two T cells.

CDR3 size: 14 residues. From germline, CDR1 is SGHAT and CDR2 FQNNGV. The V and J ends lost 7 bases and 7 bases respectively, with 19 bases between them. A second PCR, run for about 6 to 12 cycles, used a sample-barcoded 5' primer plus a J-beta primer mix. Every sample gave at least 2.5 million paired-end reads containing CDR3. MiXCR was run by TCRdb on the 5' RACE reads, yielding one entry per CDR3 protein. The table lists roughly 800,000 distinct CDR3 sequences, roughly 50% of them singletons. The rearrangement links TRBV11-2 to TRBJ2-5, with no clear D. This receptor was identified in a man aged 30-40 years in good health. Sequencing was performed on blood. The CDR3 nucleotides read TGTGCCAGCAATCTTCGGGCCGACTGGGGGACCCAGTACTTC. Its protein product is CASNLRADWGTQYF.